The clone carrying this TCR beta chain came up a few times. Its antigen is undetermined. The entry originates in a study of post-analysis software for immune sequencing data. Study-wide context: As for disease course, relapsing-remitting, secondary progressive and progressive-relapsing multiple sclerosis were all included. Overall study findings and caveats: TRBV5-6, TRBV5-1 and TRBV20-1 belonged to a set of roughly 5 TRBV segments that were more frequent in patients than controls. Diversity measured as normalized Chao1 was significantly lower in multiple sclerosis patients than in controls.

Sequencing libraries made from TCR beta cDNA carried unique molecular identifiers. One entry per CDR3 protein results from TCRdb running MiXCR on the PCR reads. The repertoire holds roughly 870,000 distinct CDR3 sequences, about 57% seen once, with around 4.5% in the top ten. Germline values: CDR1 LGHNA, CDR2 YNFKEQ. There are 17 residues in the CDR3. Trimming at V came to 1 base and at J to 2 bases, leaving 7 bases not matched to a gene. Sequencing was done on a sample of blood. The chain couples TRBV4-2 to TRBJ2-1; TRBD2 aligns across 8 bases. The receptor was derived from a girl aged 10-17 years with multiple sclerosis. CDR3: CASSQGDAAGAYNEQFF. The DNA for the CDR3 is TGTGCCAGCAGCCAAGGGGATGCAGCGGGAGCCTACAATGAGCAGTTCTTC.